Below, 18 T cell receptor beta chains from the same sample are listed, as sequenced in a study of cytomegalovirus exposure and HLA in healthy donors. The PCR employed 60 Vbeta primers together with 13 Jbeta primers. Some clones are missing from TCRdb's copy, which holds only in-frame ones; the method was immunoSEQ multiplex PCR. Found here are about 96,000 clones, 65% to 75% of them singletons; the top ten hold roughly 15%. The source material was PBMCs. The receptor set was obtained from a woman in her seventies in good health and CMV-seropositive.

This chain's CDR3 is CASSLGGRGQGDEQYF. The CDR3 DNA is TGCGCCAGCAGCTTGGGCGGGAGGGGTCAAGGCGACGAGCAGTACTTC. The chain recombines TRBV5-1 with TRBJ2-7; the match to TRBD2 covers 9 bases. The CDR3 length is 16 residues. The germline CDR1 and CDR2 sequences are SGHRS and YFSETQ. After removal of 0 bases from V and 5 bases from J, the junction contained 9 bases not matched to a gene.

The CDR3 DNA reads as TGTGCCAGCTCACCAGGGACAGGGGCCCCTGGGGCCAACGTCCTGACTTTC. Its protein is CASSPGTGAPGANVLTF. V usage is TRBV18 and J usage is TRBJ2-6; TRBD1 matches 10 bases. Germline CDR1 reads KGHSH; CDR2 reads LQKENI. CDR3 length: 17 residues. The ends lost 2 bases at V and 2 bases at J; junction bases unmatched: 3.

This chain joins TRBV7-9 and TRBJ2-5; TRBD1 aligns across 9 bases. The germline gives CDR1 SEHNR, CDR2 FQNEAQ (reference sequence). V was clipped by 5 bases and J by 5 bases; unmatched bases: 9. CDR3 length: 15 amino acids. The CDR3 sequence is CASSLLIGTGETQYF. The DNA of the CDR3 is TGTGCCAGCAGCCTACTTATTGGGACAGGGGAGACCCAGTACTTC.

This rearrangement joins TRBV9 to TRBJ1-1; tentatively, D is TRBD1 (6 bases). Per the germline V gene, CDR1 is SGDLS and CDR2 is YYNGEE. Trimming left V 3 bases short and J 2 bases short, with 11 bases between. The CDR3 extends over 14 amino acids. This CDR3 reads CASSATGGNTEAFF. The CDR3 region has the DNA TGTGCCAGCAGCGCGACTGGGGGCAACACTGAAGCTTTCTTT.

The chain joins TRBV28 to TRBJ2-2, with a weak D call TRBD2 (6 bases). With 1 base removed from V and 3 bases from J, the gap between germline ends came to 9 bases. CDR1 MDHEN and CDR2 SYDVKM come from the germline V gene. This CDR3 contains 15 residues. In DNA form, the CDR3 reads TGTGCCAGCAGTTTATCCGGGAGATACACCGGGGAGCTGTTTTTT. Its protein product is CASSLSGRYTGELFF.

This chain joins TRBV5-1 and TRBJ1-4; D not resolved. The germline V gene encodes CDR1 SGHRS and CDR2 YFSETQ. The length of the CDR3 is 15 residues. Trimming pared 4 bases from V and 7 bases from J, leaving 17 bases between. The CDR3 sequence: CASSVDGSGGEKLFF. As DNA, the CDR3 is TGCGCCAGCAGCGTGGACGGGTCAGGAGGTGAAAAACTGTTTTTT.

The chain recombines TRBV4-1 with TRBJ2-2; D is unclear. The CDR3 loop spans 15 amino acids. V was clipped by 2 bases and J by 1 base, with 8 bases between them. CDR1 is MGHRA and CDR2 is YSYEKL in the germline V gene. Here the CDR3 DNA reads TGCGCCAGCAGCCAAAACACCCTGAACACCGGGGAGCTGTTTTTT. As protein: CASSQNTLNTGELFF.

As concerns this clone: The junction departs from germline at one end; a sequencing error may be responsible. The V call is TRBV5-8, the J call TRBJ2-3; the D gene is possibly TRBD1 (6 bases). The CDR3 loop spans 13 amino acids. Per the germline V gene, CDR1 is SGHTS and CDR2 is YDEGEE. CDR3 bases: TGTGCCAGCAGTTTGGGGGCCGCAGATACGCAGTATTTT. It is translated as CASSLGAADTQYF.

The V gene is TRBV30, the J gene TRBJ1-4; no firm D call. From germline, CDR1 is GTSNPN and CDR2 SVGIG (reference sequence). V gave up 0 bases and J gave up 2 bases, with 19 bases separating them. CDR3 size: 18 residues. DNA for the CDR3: TGTGCCTGGAGTGTTCCGACCCGGACGCGGAGGACTAATGAAAAACTGTTTTTT. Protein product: CAWSVPTRTRRTNEKLFF.

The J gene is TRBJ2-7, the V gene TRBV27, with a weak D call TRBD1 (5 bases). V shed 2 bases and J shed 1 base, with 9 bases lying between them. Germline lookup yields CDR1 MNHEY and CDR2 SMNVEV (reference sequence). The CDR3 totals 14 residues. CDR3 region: CASSLKGSSYEQYF. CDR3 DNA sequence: TGTGCCAGCAGTTTAAAGGGGTCTTCCTACGAGCAGTACTTC.

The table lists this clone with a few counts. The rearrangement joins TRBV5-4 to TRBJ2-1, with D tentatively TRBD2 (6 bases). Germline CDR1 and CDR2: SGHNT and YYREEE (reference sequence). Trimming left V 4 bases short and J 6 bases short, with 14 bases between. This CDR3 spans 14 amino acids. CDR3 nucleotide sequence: TGTGCCAGCAGCCTTAGCGGTGGTTTCAATGAGCAGTTCTTC. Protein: CASSLSGGFNEQFF. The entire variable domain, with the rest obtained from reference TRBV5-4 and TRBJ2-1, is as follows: ETGVTQSPTHLIKTRGQQVTLRCSSQSGHNTVSWYQQALGQGPQFIFQYYREEENGRGNFPPRFSGLQFPNYSSELNVNALELDDSALYLCASSLSGGFNEQFFGPGTRLTVL.

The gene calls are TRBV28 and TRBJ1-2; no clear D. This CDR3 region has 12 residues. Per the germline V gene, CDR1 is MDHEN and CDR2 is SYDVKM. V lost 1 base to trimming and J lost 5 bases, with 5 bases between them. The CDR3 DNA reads TGTGCCAGCAGTTTATTACGGTATGGCTACACCTTC. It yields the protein CASSLLRYGYTF.

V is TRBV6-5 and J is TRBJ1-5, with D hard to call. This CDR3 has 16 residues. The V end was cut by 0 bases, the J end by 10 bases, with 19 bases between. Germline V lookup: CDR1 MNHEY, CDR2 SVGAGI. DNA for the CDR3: TGTGCCAGCAGTTACTCGAAGGCCCGTCGGGATCTCCCCCAGCATTTT. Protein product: CASSYSKARRDLPQHF.

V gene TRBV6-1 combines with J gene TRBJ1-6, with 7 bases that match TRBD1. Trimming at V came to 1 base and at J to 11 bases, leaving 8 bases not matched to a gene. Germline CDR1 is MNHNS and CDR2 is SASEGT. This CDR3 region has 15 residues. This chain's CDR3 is CASSEVIKGAPPLHF. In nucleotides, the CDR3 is TGTGCCAGCAGTGAAGTTATTAAGGGGGCGCCACCCCTCCACTTT.

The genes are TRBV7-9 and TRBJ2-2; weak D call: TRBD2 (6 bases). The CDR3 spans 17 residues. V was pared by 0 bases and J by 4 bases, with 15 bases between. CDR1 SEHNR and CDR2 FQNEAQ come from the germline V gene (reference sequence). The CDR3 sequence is CASSLAPRLARTGELFF. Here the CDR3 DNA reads TGTGCCAGCAGCTTAGCTCCCCGCCTAGCGCGCACCGGGGAGCTGTTTTTT. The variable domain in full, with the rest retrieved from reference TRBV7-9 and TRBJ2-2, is DTGVSQNPRHKITKRGQNVTFRCDPISEHNRLYWYRQTLGQGPEFLTYFQNEAQLEKSRLLSDRFSAERPKGSFSTLEIQRTEQGDSAMYLCASSLAPRLARTGELFFGEGSRLTVL.

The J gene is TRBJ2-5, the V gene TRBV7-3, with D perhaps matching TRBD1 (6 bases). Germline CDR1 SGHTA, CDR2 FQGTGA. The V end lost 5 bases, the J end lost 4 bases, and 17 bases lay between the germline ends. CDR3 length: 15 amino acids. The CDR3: CASSKGNRVGETQYF. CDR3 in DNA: TGTGCCAGCAGCAAAGGCAACAGGGTTGGAGAGACCCAGTACTTC.

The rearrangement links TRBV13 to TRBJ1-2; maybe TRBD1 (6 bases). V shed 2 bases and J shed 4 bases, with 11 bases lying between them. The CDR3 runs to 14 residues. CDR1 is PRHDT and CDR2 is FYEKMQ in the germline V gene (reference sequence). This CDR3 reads CASSLWGLSYGYTF. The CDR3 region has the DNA TGTGCCAGCAGCTTATGGGGGCTGAGCTATGGCTACACCTTC. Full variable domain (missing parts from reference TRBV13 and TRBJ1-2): AAGVIQSPRHLIKEKRETATLKCYPIPRHDTVYWYQQGPGQDPQFLISFYEKMQSDKGSIPDRFSAQQFSDYHSELNMSSLELGDSALYFCASSLWGLSYGYTFGSGTRLTVV.

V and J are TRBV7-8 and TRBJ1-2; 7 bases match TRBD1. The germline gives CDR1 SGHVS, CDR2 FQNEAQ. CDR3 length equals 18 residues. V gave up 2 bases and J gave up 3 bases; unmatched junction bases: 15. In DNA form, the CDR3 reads TGTGCCAGCAGCTTAAGTTATAGGGGGCGAGGGACAGACTATGGCTACACCTTC. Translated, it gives CASSLSYRGRGTDYGYTF.